A selection of T cell receptor beta chains follows, all from one sample in a study of blood T cell repertoires in COVID-19. Method: immunoSEQ multiplex PCR; TCRdb's copy keeps in-frame clones and lacks some. The repertoire holds around 97,000 clones, with about 88% as singletons. Material: peripheral blood. These receptors all stem from a human donor in a cohort sampled during active COVID-19. Both conserved end residues are part of each CDR3. Fields, in order: V gene, CDR3 protein.

v_gene: TRBV7-9
CDR3aa: CASSLAGGLNGYTF

v_gene: TRBV9
CDR3aa: CASSVEGLAGPQFF

v_gene: TRBV15
CDR3aa: CATSRDLGRGTEAFF

v_gene: TRBV3-1/TRBV3-2
CDR3aa: CASSQSSGTPRPNEQFF

v_gene: TRBV6-1
CDR3aa: CASSVLAVGADLTGELFF

v_gene: TRBV9
CDR3aa: CASSAGTSGGGGTDTQYF

v_gene: TRBV9
CDR3aa: CASSVGPWRTGELFF

v_gene: TRBV28
CDR3aa: CASSPQRGIWDEQFF

v_gene: TRBV5-1
CDR3aa: CASSLAVGVPGANVLTF

v_gene: TRBV6-5
CDR3aa: CASSYVVAGGPNEQFF

v_gene: TRBV7-8
CDR3aa: CASSLVSGGAPNEQFF

v_gene: TRBV25-1
CDR3aa: CASSENGGLKAFF

v_gene: TRBV5-8
CDR3aa: CASSLALQSDEQFF

v_gene: TRBV19
CDR3aa: CASSIGRGGDFFSYNEQFF

v_gene: TRBV7-9
CDR3aa: CASSRTAGQGVYEQYF

v_gene: TRBV4-1
CDR3aa: CASSQLGTGNTGELFF

v_gene: TRBV4-1
CDR3aa: CASSRPDRNQETQYF

v_gene: TRBV3-1/TRBV3-2
CDR3aa: CASSQGPFLSATNNEQFF